This is a list of T cell receptor beta chains from one sample in a study of CD8 T cells in Susac syndrome. MiXCR was run by TCRdb on the immunoSEQ multiplex PCR reads, yielding one entry per CDR3 protein. The sample has about 430,000 distinct CDR3 sequences; about 85% are singletons. Sequenced: CD8+ T cells from PBMCs. These receptors were taken from a human donor with multiple sclerosis. The CDR3 runs from the conserved cysteine through the conserved F or W. Fields, in order: V gene, J gene, clone size, D gene, CDR3 DNA, CDR3 protein. A D gene is named only where the DNA matches it firmly. Not all rows give a size; the values are once, few, many and, for expanded clones, a class.

TRBV2,TRBJ1-1,.,TRBD1,TGTGCCAGCCCAGGGGGGGTGAACACTGAAGCTTTCTTT,CASPGGVNTEAFF
TRBV20-1,TRBJ1-3,.,.,TGCAGTGCTAGGCCCGCAGGTGGAAACACCATATATTTT,CSARPAGGNTIYF
TRBV6-1,TRBJ2-3,.,TRBD1,TGTGCCAGCAGTGTAAACAGGGGTCTGGATACGCAGTATTTT,CASSVNRGLDTQYF
TRBV20-1,TRBJ2-7,.,TRBD2,TGCAGTGCTAGTGTCTTGACGGGGGGGGCTCCCTACGAGCAGTACTTC,CSASVLTGGAPYEQYF
TRBV5-6,TRBJ1-2,.,TRBD1,TGTGCCAGCAGGCTAATCAGGGACAGGAGTGGTGGCTACACCTTC,CASRLIRDRSGGYTF
TRBV28,TRBJ2-7,.,.,TGTGCCAGCAGCTCCAGGGGCGTTTACGAGCAGTACTTC,CASSSRGVYEQYF
TRBV12-3/TRBV12-4,TRBJ2-4,few,.,TGTGCCAGCAGCACCAAAAACATTCAGTACTTC,CASSTKNIQYF
TRBV27,TRBJ2-3,.,TRBD2,TGTGCCAGCAGTTTAAGACCCCGGGGCGGGGGATCTGATACGCAGTATTTT,CASSLRPRGGGSDTQYF
TRBV27,TRBJ2-5,.,TRBD2,TGTGCCAGCAGTCCCCTTGCGGGAGGGCTGGAAGAGACCCAGTACTTC,CASSPLAGGLEETQYF
TRBV19,TRBJ2-1,.,.,TGTGCCAGTAGTATGAGCAGCAATGAGCAGTTCTTC,CASSMSSNEQFF
TRBV2,TRBJ2-1,.,TRBD1,TGTGCCAGCAGGGGGTCAAAGGGGGCGTTTATTGATGAGCAGTTCTTC,CASRGSKGAFIDEQFF
TRBV19,TRBJ1-1,.,.,TGTGCCAGTAGTATAGGGGGAGGGGACACCCTAACCAGGAACACTGAAGCTTTCTTT,CASSIGGGDTLTRNTEAFF
TRBV27,TRBJ2-3,.,.,TGTGCCAGCAGTGCACTGGAGGGGGATCACACAGATACGCAGTATTTT,CASSALEGDHTDTQYF
TRBV6-5,TRBJ2-6,once,.,TGTGCCAGCAGTTACTCCGGGGATGGGGCCAACGTCCTGACTTTC,CASSYSGDGANVLTF
TRBV5-5,TRBJ2-7,few,.,TGTGCCAGCAGCCCGGACGGGTATCCCGAGCAGTACTTC,CASSPDGYPEQYF
TRBV13,TRBJ2-1,.,TRBD1,TGTGCCAGCAGCGACGGGACAGGGCTCTCCTACAATGAGCAGTTCTTC,CASSDGTGLSYNEQFF
TRBV23-1,TRBJ2-7,.,.,TGCGCCAAAGGGCCAGGCACCTACGAGCAGTACTTC,CAKGPGTYEQYF
TRBV4-1,TRBJ1-2,.,TRBD1,TGCGCCAGCAGCCAACTGGGACAGACGGCGGGCTACACCTTC,CASSQLGQTAGYTF
TRBV2,TRBJ2-2,.,TRBD2,TGTGCCAGCAGGGGACTAGAAGGCACCGGGGAGCTGTTTTTT,CASRGLEGTGELFF
TRBV27,TRBJ1-5,.,TRBD1,TGTGCCAGCAGTCCGGGGACAGGGGGATCCCAGCCCCAGCATTTT,CASSPGTGGSQPQHF
TRBV4-1,TRBJ1-1,.,.,TGCGCCAGCAGCCAGGGTGTACTTAGGTTT,CASSQGVLRF
TRBV20-1,TRBJ2-3,.,.,TGCAGTGGGTACGGGTTCGGGCCAGATACGCAGTATTTT,CSGYGFGPDTQYF
TRBV6-5,TRBJ1-5,.,TRBD1,TGTGCCAGCAGCTACGAGCTGGGGGGACAGAGCAATCAGCCCCAGCATTTT,CASSYELGGQSNQPQHF
TRBV5-1,TRBJ1-1,.,.,TGCGCCAGCAGCTTGGAGGGGTTCGTGAACACTGAAGCTTTCTTT,CASSLEGFVNTEAFF
TRBV6-1,TRBJ2-7,.,.,TGTGCCAGCAGTGGGTCCTGGGCCCCCTACGAGCAGTACTTC,CASSGSWAPYEQYF
TRBV28,TRBJ2-1,.,.,TGTGCCAGCAGTTTGGTTGGGGGACCCCCCTACAATGAGCAGTTCTTC,CASSLVGGPPYNEQFF
TRBV10-3,TRBJ2-7,.,.,TGTGCCATCAGTGAGTCGACGGGGAGGTCAGACTACGAGCAGTACTTC,CAISESTGRSDYEQYF
TRBV5-5,TRBJ2-5,.,TRBD1,TGTGCCAGCAGCTGGGAACAGGGGCAAGAGACCCAGTACTTC,CASSWEQGQETQYF
TRBV7-9,TRBJ1-1,.,.,TGTGCCAGCATCCCCGCGGGGGGACGGACTGAAGCTTTCTTT,CASIPAGGRTEAFF
TRBV7-9,TRBJ2-7,.,.,TGTGCCAGCAGCCACCGACGACACGAGCAGTACTTC,CASSHRRHEQYF
TRBV13,TRBJ1-1,.,.,TGTGCCAGCAGTTACCGTCCGGGTGAAGCTTTCTTT,CASSYRPGEAFF
TRBV29-1,TRBJ2-7,.,.,TGCAGCGTTGAAGGTTTGGGGCAGGACTACGAGCAGTACTTC,CSVEGLGQDYEQYF
TRBV5-4,TRBJ2-1,.,TRBD2,TGTGCCAGCAGCTTCACTAGCGGGAGTTCAAATGAGCAGTTCTTC,CASSFTSGSSNEQFF
TRBV4-1,TRBJ1-4,.,.,TGCGCCAGCAGCCAAGTCCCGGATGAAAATGAAAAACTGTTTTTT,CASSQVPDENEKLFF
TRBV14,TRBJ2-1,.,TRBD2,TGTGCCAGCAGCCAAGCGAGCGGGATCTACAATGAGCAGTTCTTC,CASSQASGIYNEQFF
TRBV27,TRBJ2-2,.,.,TGTGCCACTCAAGGGGGTTCTGGGGAGCTGTTTTTT,CATQGGSGELFF
TRBV19,TRBJ1-2,.,.,TGTGCCAGTACCACCTGGACAGATTCGGGCGGCTACACCTTC,CASTTWTDSGGYTF
TRBV20-1,TRBJ1-1,.,.,TGCAGTGCGGAACAGGGTGCTGAAGCTTTCTTT,CSAEQGAEAFF
TRBV2,TRBJ2-1,.,TRBD2,TGTGCCAGCAGTGTGCCTAGCGGGAGTATTTATGAGCAGTTCTTC,CASSVPSGSIYEQFF
TRBV7-9,TRBJ2-5,.,.,TGTGCCAGCAGCTTAGATAGGGGGAGAGAGACCCAGTACTTC,CASSLDRGRETQYF
TRBV9,TRBJ1-1,.,.,TGTGCCAGCAGCGGTTACAGGGAATACACTGAAGCTTTCTTT,CASSGYREYTEAFF
TRBV7-2,TRBJ1-5,few,.,TGTGCCAGCAGCTCGGGCCCGTATAGCAATCAGCCCCAGCATTTT,CASSSGPYSNQPQHF
TRBV10-3,TRBJ2-2,once,TRBD2,TGTGCCATCAGTGAGCCTACTAGCGCCGGGGAGCTGTTTTTT,CAISEPTSAGELFF
TRBV10-3,TRBJ2-7,.,.,TGTGCCATCAGTGAGTCCGTCAGACTCTACGAGCAGTACTTC,CAISESVRLYEQYF
TRBV12-3/TRBV12-4,TRBJ1-1,.,TRBD1,TGTGCCAGCAGTTTAGGGGACAGGTACACTGAAGCTTTCTTT,CASSLGDRYTEAFF
TRBV27,TRBJ1-5,few,.,TGTGCCAGCAGTCTAGTACCCAGGGGTCAGCCCCAGCATTTT,CASSLVPRGQPQHF
TRBV6-1,TRBJ2-3,.,TRBD2,TGTGCCAGCAGTGGTTCGGCGGGGGGGCTTATAGATACGCAGTATTTT,CASSGSAGGLIDTQYF
TRBV27,TRBJ2-1,.,TRBD2,TGTGCCAGCAGCCGGATCCCGGGACTAGCGGCCAGCTCCTACAATGAGCAGTTCTTC,CASSRIPGLAASSYNEQFF
TRBV5-1,TRBJ2-3,.,.,TGCGCCAGCAGCTTTAACGATACGCAGTATTTT,CASSFNDTQYF
TRBV7-6,TRBJ2-7,.,TRBD1,TGTGCCAGCAGCCTCGGACAGGCGAAGTACGAGCAGTACTTC,CASSLGQAKYEQYF
TRBV29-1,TRBJ1-1,.,.,TGCAGCGTCCATAAGATGAACACTGAAGCTTTCTTT,CSVHKMNTEAFF
TRBV27,TRBJ2-1,once,.,TGTGCCAGCAGTATCATCTTCGGCTATGAGCAGTTCTTC,CASSIIFGYEQFF
TRBV20-1,TRBJ2-4,.,.,TGCAGTGCTAGAGAAGGGTATAACATTCAGTACTTC,CSAREGYNIQYF
TRBV9,TRBJ2-1,.,.,TGTGCCAGCAGCGCGGAGTTGGGCGAAAACAATGAGCAGTTCTTC,CASSAELGENNEQFF
TRBV29-1,TRBJ2-1,.,TRBD1,TGCAGCGTAGAGACCAGGGGGCAGAATGAGCAGTTCTTC,CSVETRGQNEQFF
TRBV10-3,TRBJ2-7,.,.,TGTGCCATCAGTGAGACGGTACGCGAGCAGTACTTC,CAISETVREQYF
TRBV5-1,TRBJ2-5,once,.,TGCGCCAGCAGCTTGGGTGTCGACAGGCCCCTGGAGACCCAGTACTTC,CASSLGVDRPLETQYF
TRBV6-1,TRBJ1-4,few,.,TGTGCCAGCAGCAATTACAGGAACTTTAATGAAAAACTGTTTTTT,CASSNYRNFNEKLFF
TRBV30,TRBJ1-1,.,.,TGTGCCTGGAGGGGGGCAGGGACGAACACTGAAGCTTTCTTT,CAWRGAGTNTEAFF
TRBV12-3/TRBV12-4,TRBJ1-2,.,TRBD1,TGTGCCAGCAGGGGACAGGGGCCTTTTGGCTACACCTTC,CASRGQGPFGYTF